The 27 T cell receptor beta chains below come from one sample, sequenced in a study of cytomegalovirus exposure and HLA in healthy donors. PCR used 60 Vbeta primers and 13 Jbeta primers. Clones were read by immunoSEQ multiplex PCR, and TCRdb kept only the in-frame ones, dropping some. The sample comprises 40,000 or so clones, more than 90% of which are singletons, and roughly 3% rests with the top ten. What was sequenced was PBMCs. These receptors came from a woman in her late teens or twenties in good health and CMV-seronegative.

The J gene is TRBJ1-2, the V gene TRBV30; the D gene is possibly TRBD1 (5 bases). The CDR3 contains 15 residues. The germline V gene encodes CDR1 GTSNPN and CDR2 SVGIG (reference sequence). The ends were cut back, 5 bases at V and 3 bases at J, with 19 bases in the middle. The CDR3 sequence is CAWARVGEAYYGYTF. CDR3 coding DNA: TGTGCCTGGGCCCGAGTGGGGGAGGCATACTATGGCTACACCTTC.

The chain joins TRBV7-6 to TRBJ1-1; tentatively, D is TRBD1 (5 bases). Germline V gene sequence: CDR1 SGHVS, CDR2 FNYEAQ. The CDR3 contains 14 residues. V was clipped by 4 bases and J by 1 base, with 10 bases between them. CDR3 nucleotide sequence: TGTGCCAGCAGCTATCCAGGACAGAACACTGAAGCTTTCTTT. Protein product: CASSYPGQNTEAFF.

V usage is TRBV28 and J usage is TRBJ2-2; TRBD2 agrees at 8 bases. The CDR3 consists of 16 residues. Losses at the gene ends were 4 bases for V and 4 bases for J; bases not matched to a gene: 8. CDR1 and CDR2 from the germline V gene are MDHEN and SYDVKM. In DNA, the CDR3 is TGTGCCAGCAGTTCGTTAGCGGGGCGCGGCACCGGGGAGCTGTTTTTT. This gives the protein CASSSLAGRGTGELFF.

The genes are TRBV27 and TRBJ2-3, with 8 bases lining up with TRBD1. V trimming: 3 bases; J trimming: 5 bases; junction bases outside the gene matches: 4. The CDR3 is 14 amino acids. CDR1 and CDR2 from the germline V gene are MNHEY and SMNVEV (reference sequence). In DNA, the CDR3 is TGTGCCAGCAGTTTTTCCAGGGGGCAAGATACGCAGTATTTT. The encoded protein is CASSFSRGQDTQYF.

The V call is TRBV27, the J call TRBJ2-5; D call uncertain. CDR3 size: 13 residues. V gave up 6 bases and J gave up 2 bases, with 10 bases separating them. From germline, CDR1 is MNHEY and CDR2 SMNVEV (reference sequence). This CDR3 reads CASSPDWQETQYF. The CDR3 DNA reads TGTGCCAGCAGCCCAGACTGGCAAGAGACCCAGTACTTC.

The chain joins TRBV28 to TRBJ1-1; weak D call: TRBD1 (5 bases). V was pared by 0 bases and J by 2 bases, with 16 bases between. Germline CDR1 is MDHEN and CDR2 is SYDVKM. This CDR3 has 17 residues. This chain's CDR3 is CASSLWQTGGTNTEAFF. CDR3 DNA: TGTGCCAGCAGTTTATGGCAAACCGGCGGGACCAACACTGAAGCTTTCTTT.

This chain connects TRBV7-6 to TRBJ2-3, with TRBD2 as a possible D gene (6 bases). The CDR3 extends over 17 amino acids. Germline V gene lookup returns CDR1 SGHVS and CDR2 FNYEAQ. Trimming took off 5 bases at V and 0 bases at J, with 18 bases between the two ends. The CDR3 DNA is TGTGCCAGCAGCCCCGCGGGATGGGCGGCTAGCACAGATACGCAGTATTTT. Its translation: CASSPAGWAASTDTQYF.

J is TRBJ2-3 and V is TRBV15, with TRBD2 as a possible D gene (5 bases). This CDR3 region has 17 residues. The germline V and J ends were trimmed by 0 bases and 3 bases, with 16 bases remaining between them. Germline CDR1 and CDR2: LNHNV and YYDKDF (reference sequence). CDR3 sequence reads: CATSRDLSRRRTDTQYF. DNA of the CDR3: TGTGCCACCAGCAGAGATCTTTCGCGCCGGAGGACAGATACGCAGTATTTT.

Written as DNA, the CDR3 is TGTGCCACCAGCAGAGATAGGGTACAGGGATTACCAGATACGCAGTATTTT. Its protein product is CATSRDRVQGLPDTQYF. J is TRBJ2-3 and V is TRBV15; a weak D match, TRBD1 (6 bases). The CDR3 is 17 amino acids. Germline lookup yields CDR1 LNHNV and CDR2 YYDKDF (reference sequence). With 0 bases removed from V and 4 bases from J, the gap between germline ends came to 17 bases.

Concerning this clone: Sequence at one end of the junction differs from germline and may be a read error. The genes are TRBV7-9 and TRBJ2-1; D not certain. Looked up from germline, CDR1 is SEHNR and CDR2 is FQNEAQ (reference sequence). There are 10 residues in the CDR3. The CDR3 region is CSSSLEIQFF. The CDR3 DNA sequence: TGTTCCAGCAGCTTGGAGATTCAGTTCTTC.

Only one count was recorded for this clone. The DNA of the CDR3 is TGTGCCATCCACAGGGGAGATGGCAATCAGCCCCAGCATTTT. Protein: CAIHRGDGNQPQHF. The V call is TRBV6-1, the J call TRBJ1-5, with 7 bases identical to TRBD1. The CDR3 is 14 residues long. Germline V CDR1 and CDR2: MNHNS, SASEGT. V was clipped by 10 bases and J by 2 bases; unmatched bases: 8.

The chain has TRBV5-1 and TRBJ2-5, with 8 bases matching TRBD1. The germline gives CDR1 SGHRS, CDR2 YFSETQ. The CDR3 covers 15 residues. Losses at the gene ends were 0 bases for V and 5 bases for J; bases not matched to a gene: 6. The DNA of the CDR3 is TGCGCCAGCAGCTTGGCAGGGGGCCTTGGGGAGACCCAGTACTTC. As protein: CASSLAGGLGETQYF.

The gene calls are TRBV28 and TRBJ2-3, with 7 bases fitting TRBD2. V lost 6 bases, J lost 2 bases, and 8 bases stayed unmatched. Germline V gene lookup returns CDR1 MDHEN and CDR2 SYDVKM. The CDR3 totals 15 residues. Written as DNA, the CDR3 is TGTGCCAGCAGCCTATCGAGCGGGATCACAGATACGCAGTATTTT. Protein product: CASSLSSGITDTQYF.

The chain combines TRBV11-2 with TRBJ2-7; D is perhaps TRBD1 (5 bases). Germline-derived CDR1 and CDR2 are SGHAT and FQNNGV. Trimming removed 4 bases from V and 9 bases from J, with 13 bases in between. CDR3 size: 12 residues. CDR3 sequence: CASSYQGTAQYF. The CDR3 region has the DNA TGTGCCAGCAGCTACCAGGGTACAGCGCAGTACTTC.

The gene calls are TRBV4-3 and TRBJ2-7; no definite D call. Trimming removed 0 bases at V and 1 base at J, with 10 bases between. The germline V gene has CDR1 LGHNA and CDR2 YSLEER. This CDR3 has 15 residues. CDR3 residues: CASSQDWAGSYEQYF. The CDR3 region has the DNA TGCGCCAGCAGCCAAGACTGGGCAGGTTCCTACGAGCAGTACTTC.

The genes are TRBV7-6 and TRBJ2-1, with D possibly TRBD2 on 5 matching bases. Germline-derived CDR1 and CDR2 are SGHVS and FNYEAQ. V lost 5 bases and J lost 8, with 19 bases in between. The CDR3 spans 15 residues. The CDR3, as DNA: TGTGCCAGCAGCCTCGAGGGCTATCGGGCGGATGAGCAGTTCTTC. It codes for CASSLEGYRADEQFF.

The CDR3 region is CASSLEGGSVGTDTQYF. The DNA of the CDR3 is TGCGCCAGCAGCTTGGAGGGCGGGTCGGTGGGCACAGATACGCAGTATTTT. The chain uses TRBV5-1 and TRBJ2-3; maybe TRBD2 (5 bases). Trimming cost V 0 bases and J 1 base, with 15 bases left between them. This CDR3 has 17 residues. From germline, CDR1 is SGHRS and CDR2 YFSETQ. The whole variable domain, remainder taken from reference TRBV5-1 and TRBJ2-3, is KAGVTQTPRYLIKTRGQQVTLSCSPISGHRSVSWYQQTPGQGLQFLFEYFSETQRNKGNFPGRFSGRQFSNSRSEMNVSTLELGDSALYLCASSLEGGSVGTDTQYFGPGTRLTVL.

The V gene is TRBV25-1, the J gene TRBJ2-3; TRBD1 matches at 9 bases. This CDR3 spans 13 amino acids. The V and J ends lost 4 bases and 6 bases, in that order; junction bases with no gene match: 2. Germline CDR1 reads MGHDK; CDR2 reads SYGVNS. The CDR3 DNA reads TGTGCCAGCAGTGCAGGGACAGGGGATACGCAGTATTTT. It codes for CASSAGTGDTQYF.

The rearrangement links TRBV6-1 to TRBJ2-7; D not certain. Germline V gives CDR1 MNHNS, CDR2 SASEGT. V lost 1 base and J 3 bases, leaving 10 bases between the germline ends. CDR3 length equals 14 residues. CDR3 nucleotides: TGTGCCAGCAGTGAAGTGGCTGAACGCTACGAGCAGTACTTC. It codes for CASSEVAERYEQYF.

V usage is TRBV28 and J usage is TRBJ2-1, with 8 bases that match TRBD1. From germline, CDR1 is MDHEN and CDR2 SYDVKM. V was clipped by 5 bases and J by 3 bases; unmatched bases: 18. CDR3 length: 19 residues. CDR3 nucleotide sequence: TGTGCCAGCAGTCCCGCCCAGGGGGCCACGGCACAAGTCTACAATGAGCAGTTCTTC. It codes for CASSPAQGATAQVYNEQFF.

CDR3 DNA sequence: TGTGCCAGCAGCTTAGAATTAAAGGCCGGGGAGCTGTTTTTT. It codes for CASSLELKAGELFF. The chain links TRBV7-7 to TRBJ1-3; D unclear. The J call is in doubt because the DNA end fits TRBJ2-2 better. CDR1 is SSHAT and CDR2 is FNYEAQ in the germline V gene (reference sequence). The CDR3 has 14 residues.

The CDR3 DNA is TGTGCCAGCAGCGACCGACAGCCGGGACTAGCGGAGAGCTACGAGCAGTACTTC. Encoded protein: CASSDRQPGLAESYEQYF. The chain uses TRBV7-6 and TRBJ2-5; 11 bases are a match to TRBD2. Near its end, the DNA agrees better with TRBJ2-7, so the J call may be wrong. Germline V gene lookup returns CDR1 SGHVS and CDR2 FNYEAQ. This CDR3 has 18 amino acids.

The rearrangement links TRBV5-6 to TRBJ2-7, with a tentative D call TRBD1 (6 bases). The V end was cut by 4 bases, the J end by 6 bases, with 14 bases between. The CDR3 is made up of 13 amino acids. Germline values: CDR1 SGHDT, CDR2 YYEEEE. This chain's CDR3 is CASSGLLGGEQYF. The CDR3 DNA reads TGTGCCAGCAGCGGACTGCTAGGGGGCGAGCAGTACTTC.

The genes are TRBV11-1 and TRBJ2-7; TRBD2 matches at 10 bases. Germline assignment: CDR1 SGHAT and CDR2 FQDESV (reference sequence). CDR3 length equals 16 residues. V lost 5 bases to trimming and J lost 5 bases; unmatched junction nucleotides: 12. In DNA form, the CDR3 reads TGTGCCAGCAGCCGACATAGACTAGCGGGCATCCACGAGCAGTACTTC. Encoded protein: CASSRHRLAGIHEQYF.

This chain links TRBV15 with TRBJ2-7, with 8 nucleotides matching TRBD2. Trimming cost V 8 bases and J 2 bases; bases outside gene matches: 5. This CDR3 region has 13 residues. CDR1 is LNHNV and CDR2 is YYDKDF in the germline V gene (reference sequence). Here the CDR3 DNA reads TGTGCCACCCGTGACGGGAGGGCCTACGAGCAGTACTTC. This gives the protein CATRDGRAYEQYF.

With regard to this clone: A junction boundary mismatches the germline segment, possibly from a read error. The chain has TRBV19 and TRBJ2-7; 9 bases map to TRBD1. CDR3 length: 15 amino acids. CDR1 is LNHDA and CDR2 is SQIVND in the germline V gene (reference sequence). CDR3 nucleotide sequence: TGTGCCAGTAGTAGATCCGGGACAGGGAGCTACGAGCAGTCCTTC. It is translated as CASSRSGTGSYEQSF.

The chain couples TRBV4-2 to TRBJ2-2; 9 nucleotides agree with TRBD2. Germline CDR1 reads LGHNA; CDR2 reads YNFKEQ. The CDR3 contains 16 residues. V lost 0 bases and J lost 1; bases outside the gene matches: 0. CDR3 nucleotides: TGTGCCAGCAGCCAAGAACTAGCGGGGAACACCGGGGAGCTGTTTTTT. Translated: CASSQELAGNTGELFF.